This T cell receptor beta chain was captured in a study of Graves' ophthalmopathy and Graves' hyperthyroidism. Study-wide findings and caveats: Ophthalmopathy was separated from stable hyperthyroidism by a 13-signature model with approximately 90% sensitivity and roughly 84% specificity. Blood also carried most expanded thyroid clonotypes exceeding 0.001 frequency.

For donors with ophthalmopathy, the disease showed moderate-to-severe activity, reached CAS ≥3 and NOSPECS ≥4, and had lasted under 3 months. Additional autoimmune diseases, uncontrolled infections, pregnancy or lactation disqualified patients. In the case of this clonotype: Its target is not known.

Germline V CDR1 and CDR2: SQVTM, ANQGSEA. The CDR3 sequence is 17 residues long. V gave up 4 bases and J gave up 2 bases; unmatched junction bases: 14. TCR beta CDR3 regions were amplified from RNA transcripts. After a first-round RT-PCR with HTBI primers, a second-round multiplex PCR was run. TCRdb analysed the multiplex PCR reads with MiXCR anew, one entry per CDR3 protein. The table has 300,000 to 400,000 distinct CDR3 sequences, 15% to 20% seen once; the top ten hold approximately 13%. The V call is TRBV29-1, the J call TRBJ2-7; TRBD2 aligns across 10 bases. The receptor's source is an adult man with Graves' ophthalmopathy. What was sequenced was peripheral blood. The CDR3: CSVGVLLTSGFPYEQYF. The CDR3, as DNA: TGCAGCGTTGGAGTACTCCTGACTAGCGGGTTTCCCTACGAGCAGTACTTC.